This T cell receptor (beta chain) was recovered during a study of blood T cells in healthy people across ages. Then a second PCR, running about 6 to 12 cycles, was carried out with a sample-barcoded 5' primer and a J-beta primer mix. TCRdb re-analysed the 5' RACE reads in MiXCR, keeping a single row per CDR3 protein. This sample has around 820,000 distinct CDR3 sequences; approximately 25% occur once, and the top ten carry under 4.5%. Germline loops: CDR1 SQVTM, CDR2 ANQGSEA. This CDR3 is built from 12 residues. This sample also appeared in a second study, on T cells of mothers and their children.

This sequence originates from a boy aged 10-17 years in good health. The source material was blood. The rearrangement links TRBV29-1 to TRBJ2-1, with D possibly being TRBD2 (7 bases). The J call may be in error: the DNA end matches TRBJ2-7 better. CDR3 in DNA: TGCAGCACCAAAAGCGGGACAAACGAGCAGTACTTC. This gives the protein CSTKSGTNEQYF.